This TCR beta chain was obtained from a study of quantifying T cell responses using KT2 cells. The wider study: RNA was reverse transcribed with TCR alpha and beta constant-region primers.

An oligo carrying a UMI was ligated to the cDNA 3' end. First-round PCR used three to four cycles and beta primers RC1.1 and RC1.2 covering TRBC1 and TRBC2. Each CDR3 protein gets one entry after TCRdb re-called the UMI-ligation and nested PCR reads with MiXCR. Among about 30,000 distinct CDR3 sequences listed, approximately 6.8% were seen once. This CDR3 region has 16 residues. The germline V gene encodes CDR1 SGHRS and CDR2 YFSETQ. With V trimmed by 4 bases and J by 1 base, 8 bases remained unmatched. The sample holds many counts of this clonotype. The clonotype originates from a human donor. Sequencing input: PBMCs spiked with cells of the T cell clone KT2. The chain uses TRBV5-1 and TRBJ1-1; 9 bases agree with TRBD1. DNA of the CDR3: TGCGCCAGCAGCAGGCGGACAGGGGTCCAGAACACTGAAGCTTTCTTT. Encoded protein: CASSRRTGVQNTEAFF. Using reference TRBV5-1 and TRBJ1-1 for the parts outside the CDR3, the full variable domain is KAGVTQTPRYLIKTRGQQVTLSCSPISGHRSVSWYQQTPGQGLQFLFEYFSETQRNKGNFPGRFSGRQFSNSRSEMNVSTLELGDSALYLCASSRRTGVQNTEAFFGQGTRLTVV.